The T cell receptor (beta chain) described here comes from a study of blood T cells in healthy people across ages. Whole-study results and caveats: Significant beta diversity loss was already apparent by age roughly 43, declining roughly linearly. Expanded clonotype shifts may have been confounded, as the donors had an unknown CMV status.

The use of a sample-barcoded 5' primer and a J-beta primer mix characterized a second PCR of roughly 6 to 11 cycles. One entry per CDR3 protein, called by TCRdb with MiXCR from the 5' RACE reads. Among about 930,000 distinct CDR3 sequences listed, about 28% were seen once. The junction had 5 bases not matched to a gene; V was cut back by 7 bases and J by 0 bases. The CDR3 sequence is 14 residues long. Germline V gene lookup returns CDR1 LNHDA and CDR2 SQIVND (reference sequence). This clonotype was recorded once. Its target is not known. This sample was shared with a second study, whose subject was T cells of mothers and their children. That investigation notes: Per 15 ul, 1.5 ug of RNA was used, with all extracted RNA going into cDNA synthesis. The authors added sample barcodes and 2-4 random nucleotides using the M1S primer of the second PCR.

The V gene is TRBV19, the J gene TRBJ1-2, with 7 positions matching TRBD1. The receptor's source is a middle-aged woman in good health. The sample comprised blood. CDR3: CASKGQAANYGYTF. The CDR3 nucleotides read TGTGCCAGTAAAGGACAGGCTGCTAACTATGGCTACACCTTC.